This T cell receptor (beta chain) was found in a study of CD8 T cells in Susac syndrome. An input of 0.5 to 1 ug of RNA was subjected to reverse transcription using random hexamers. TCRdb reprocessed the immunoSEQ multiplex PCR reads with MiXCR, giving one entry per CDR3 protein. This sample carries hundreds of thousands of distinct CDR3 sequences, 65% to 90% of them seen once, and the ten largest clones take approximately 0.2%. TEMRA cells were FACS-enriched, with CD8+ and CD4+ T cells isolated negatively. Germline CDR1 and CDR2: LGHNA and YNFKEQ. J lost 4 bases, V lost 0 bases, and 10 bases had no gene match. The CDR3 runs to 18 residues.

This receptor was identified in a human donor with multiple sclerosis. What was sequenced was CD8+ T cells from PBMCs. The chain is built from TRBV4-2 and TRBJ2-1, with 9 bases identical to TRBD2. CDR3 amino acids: CASSQEKGGLAGYNEQFF. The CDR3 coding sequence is TGTGCCAGCAGCCAAGAGAAAGGGGGGCTAGCGGGGTACAATGAGCAGTTCTTC.